A selection of T cell receptor beta chains follows, all from one sample in a study of circulating CD8 cells and anti-PD-1 response in melanoma. TCRdb passed the reads through MiXCR, listing each CDR3 protein once. The repertoire holds around 600 distinct CDR3 sequences, with about 6% as singletons. The material was CD8+ T cells from PBMCs, obtained at baseline or after one month of anti-PD-1 therapy (not recorded which). The receptors were gathered from a human donor with melanoma. Each CDR3 is given with its conserved first and last residue. D genes are given only for firm matches. Some rows have no size entry. The others give once, few or many, or a class for an expanded clone.

D: .
V: TRBV27
J: TRBJ2-7
size: large
CDR3: CASSDSLEQYF
DNA: TGTGCCAGCAGCGACTCGTTGGAGCAGTACTTC

D: .
V: TRBV4-1
J: TRBJ1-5
size: large
CDR3: CASSQESPDSNQPQHF
DNA: TGCGCCAGCAGCCAAGAGTCCCCAGATAGCAATCAGCCCCAGCATTTT

D: TRBD1
V: TRBV7-2
J: TRBJ1-1
size: large
CDR3: CASRRTGPVEAFF
DNA: TGTGCCAGCAGGAGGACAGGACCGGTTGAAGCTTTCTTT

D: TRBD2
V: TRBV2
J: TRBJ2-5
size: few
CDR3: CASREGGTSQGTQYF
DNA: TGTGCCAGCAGAGAAGGCGGGACTAGTCAGGGGACCCAGTACTTC

D: .
V: TRBV24-1
J: TRBJ2-2
size: large
CDR3: CATSDLPLVNANTGELFF
DNA: TGTGCCACCAGTGATTTACCTCTGGTTAACGCGAACACCGGGGAGCTGTTTTTT

D: TRBD1
V: TRBV27
J: TRBJ2-5
size: large
CDR3: CASSIGGLGTQYF
DNA: TGTGCCAGCAGTATAGGGGGCCTGGGGACCCAGTACTTC

D: .
V: TRBV29-1
J: TRBJ2-3
size: large
CDR3: CSVEDLGGEGTQYF
DNA: TGCAGCGTTGAAGATTTGGGTGGCGAAGGTACGCAGTATTTT

D: TRBD1
V: TRBV11-2
J: TRBJ1-6
size: large
CDR3: CASSQIGQGSNSPLHF
DNA: TGTGCCAGCAGCCAGATCGGACAGGGTTCAAATTCACCCCTCCACTTT

D: .
V: TRBV19
J: TRBJ2-1
size: medium-sized
CDR3: CASSPPSRVTYNEQFF
DNA: TGTGCCAGTAGTCCCCCCTCCAGGGTGACCTACAATGAGCAGTTCTTC

D: .
V: TRBV28
J: TRBJ2-5
size: large
CDR3: CASSLPQGLGPSRETQYF
DNA: TGTGCCAGCAGTTTACCCCAGGGGTTGGGGCCCAGCAGAGAGACCCAGTACTTC

D: .
V: TRBV27
J: TRBJ2-7
size: large
CDR3: CASSLNSQGPIAYEQYF
DNA: TGTGCCAGCAGTTTAAACAGTCAAGGGCCTATTGCCTACGAGCAGTACTTC

D: .
V: TRBV27
J: TRBJ2-6
size: large
CDR3: CASSWGPANVLTF
DNA: TGTGCCAGCAGTTGGGGTCCGGCCAACGTCCTGACTTTC

D: TRBD2
V: TRBV29-1
J: TRBJ2-3
size: large
CDR3: CSVGSGGGTQYF
DNA: TGCAGCGTGGGTAGCGGGGGCGGTACGCAGTATTTT

D: TRBD1
V: TRBV4-1
J: TRBJ2-7
size: large
CDR3: CASSQGPDRATYEQYF
DNA: TGCGCCAGCAGCCAAGGCCCGGACAGGGCCACCTACGAGCAGTACTTC

D: .
V: TRBV5-6
J: TRBJ2-7
size: large
CDR3: CASSLARPDSYEQYF
DNA: TGTGCCAGCAGCTTGGCTAGGCCCGACTCCTACGAGCAGTACTTC

D: TRBD2
V: TRBV4-3
J: TRBJ2-5
size: large
CDR3: CASSQDAAGGEETQYF
DNA: TGCGCCAGCAGCCAAGATGCAGCGGGGGGCGAAGAGACCCAGTACTTC

D: .
V: TRBV27
J: TRBJ2-3
size: large
CDR3: CASSLLATGGAADTQYF
DNA: TGTGCCAGCAGTTTATTGGCCACGGGTGGGGCGGCAGATACGCAGTATTTT

D: TRBD1
V: TRBV7-2
J: TRBJ1-5
size: few
CDR3: CASSLEGAGGSNQPQHF
DNA: TGTGCCAGCAGCTTAGAGGGGGCCGGAGGTTCTAATCAGCCCCAGCATTTT

D: .
V: TRBV28
J: TRBJ2-7
size: few
CDR3: CASRPTSTTYEQYF
DNA: TGTGCCAGCAGGCCAACAAGTACAACCTACGAGCAGTACTTC

D: .
V: TRBV9
J: TRBJ2-7
size: large
CDR3: CASAPGTHVVEQYF
DNA: TGTGCCAGCGCGCCGGGAACTCACGTGGTCGAGCAGTACTTC

D: .
V: TRBV19
J: TRBJ2-7
size: large
CDR3: CATATSSYEQYF
DNA: TGTGCCACCGCGACATCCTCCTACGAGCAGTACTTC

D: .
V: TRBV28
J: TRBJ2-1
size: .
CDR3: CASSVGGLSYNEQFF
DNA: TGTGCCAGCAGTGTAGGTGGTCTCTCCTACAATGAGCAGTTCTTC

D: .
V: TRBV7-8
J: TRBJ2-3
size: large
CDR3: CASSHRAGSSTDTQYF
DNA: TGTGCCAGCAGTCATAGGGCAGGGTCTAGCACAGATACGCAGTATTTT

D: .
V: TRBV24-1
J: TRBJ2-2
size: .
CDR3: CATSDPFNPGELFF
DNA: TGTGCCACCAGTGACCCGTTTAACCCCGGGGAGCTGTTTTTT